This T cell receptor beta chain derives from a study of beta chain features in type 1 diabetes (dated by TCRdb to the late 2010s). At the level of the whole study: Mean age, gender distribution, total cell number and subset yield were not different between patients and healthy donors. A total of roughly 98,000,000 sorted cells were examined across all samples, and RNA yield correlated strongly with the number of cells per subset. In the study, TCRB repertoires of sorted circulating CD4+ T cell subsets from recently diagnosed type 1 diabetes patients were compared with those of matched healthy donors. Regulatory and stem cell-like memory subsets were obtained from only 8 patients and roughly 8 healthy donors, while naive and central memory subsets were obtained from all 30 or so donors. The paper's findings and limits, for the study overall: PCR may preferentially amplify shorter templates, but because patient and control samples were amplified and corrected together, any resulting skew would affect both groups equally. A moderate but significant shortening of TCRB CDR3 length was observed in type 1 diabetes patients in all four CD4+ subsets. Fewer insertions and more nucleotide deletions at VDJ recombination sites were observed in patients with type 1 diabetes, implying thymic rearrangement abnormalities. Because cDNA rather than genomic DNA was sequenced, highly expressing activated cells could have been over-represented, although no difference in activation and CD3 levels was found between groups. Naive, central memory and regulatory TCRB repertoires appeared to be more similar among patients than among healthy donors. Because the HLA sub-analyses included only small numbers of individuals, any influence of HLA type on TCRB rearrangement was left unresolved.

The entire amount of isolated RNA was reverse transcribed using the High Capacity cDNA Reverse Transcription Kit, so the sequenced TCRB transcripts were expressed ones. Deep immunoSEQ sequencing was performed on naive, central memory and regulatory T cell samples, with an average of roughly 3.6 million total reads per sample. Sorted cells were lysed in RLT buffer, and RNA was extracted using DNase-treated RNeasy Micro or Mini kits according to cell number. Each cell subset was processed separately to prevent cross-contamination, with patient and healthy donor samples processed together. Using the immunoSEQ multiplex PCR, TCRB sequences were amplified from cDNA into 87-bp fragments spanning the CDR3 region. Sequencing of the amplicons was performed on the Illumina HiSeq platform. Per the source publication's procedure: PCR bias was computationally corrected using synthetic template baselines, reads within Hamming distance 2 were collapsed, and singletons that could not be merged were discarded. Reads were aligned against IMGT to assign V, D and J genes, CDR3 length and insertions or deletions at six rearrangement sites. Clonotype counts were normalized to sorted cell number within each subset before computing true diversity and Gini coefficients with the tcR R package. The overlap coefficient, calculated on TCRB nucleotide sequences, was used to quantify repertoire sharing. Out-of-frame TCRB sequences from naive cells were analyzed as a proxy for the pre-selection repertoire. Entries here come from immuneACCESS through TCRdb and include only in-frame sequences with V and J called. Some clones fail to appear in such tables; in the studies checked, an unresolved V gene covers under half of the shortfall, and the cause of the remainder is unknown. For V, J and clone size, that table is used; D and trimming come from the DNA. This sample gives about 260,000 clones in total; about a fifth of them show up just once. The top ten clonotypes cover more than 0.025% of the sample.

Each donor gave one peripheral blood draw, averaging roughly 0.11 L, which was collected into heparinised tubes. Using a panel that included CD45RO, CCR7, CD25, CD127, CD95 and CD27, naive, central memory, regulatory and stem cell-like memory CD4+ T cells were sorted on a BD FACSAria II. All sorted populations exceeded 95% purity. PBMCs were separated immediately by Lymphoprep density gradient centrifugation and were stained directly, without being cultured. So that batch effects would be minimized, each experiment stained and sorted samples in pairs, pairing one healthy donor with one patient. In its sample, this clone was seen a few times. Its binding antigen is unknown. No clone much larger than this one lies a single base away; base qualities are absent. This clonotype was obtained from a middle-aged woman with type 1 diabetes. Sequencing was performed on naive CD4+ T cells from blood. The cell subset or site label corresponds to: true naive CD4+ T cells.

The bases are TGCGCCAGCAGCCCACAGAATAACTATGGCTACACCTTC. Its translation reads: CASSPQNNYGYTF. The sequence is built from TRBV4-1 and TRBJ1-2, with no confidently assigned D gene. Per the germline V gene, MGHRA is the CDR1 and YSYEKL is the CDR2. The cysteine opens and the phenylalanine closes a CDR3 of 13 amino acids. Left in the record is the CDR3 DNA by itself, 39 bases read in frame from the first base. Trimming at the junction amounts to 4 bases on V and 1 base on J, and the germline ends lie 7 bases apart.